Following are 2 T cell receptor beta chains from one sample sequenced in a study of cytomegalovirus exposure and HLA in healthy donors. 13 Jbeta primers and 60 Vbeta primers were used for the PCR. The method was immunoSEQ multiplex PCR; TCRdb's version includes in-frame clones alone and lacks a portion of them. This sample has about 130,000 clones, with roughly 10% found just once. Sequencing input: PBMCs. All receptors derive from a woman under 30 in good health and CMV-seropositive.

The chain carries TRBV7-2 and TRBJ2-7; D may be TRBD1 (5 bases). The germline CDR1 and CDR2 sequences are SGHTA and FQGNSA. The ends were cut back, 1 base at V and 5 bases at J, with 6 bases in the middle. The CDR3 consists of 12 residues. The CDR3 loop reads CASSLVRDEQYF. For the CDR3, the DNA is TGTGCCAGCAGCTTAGTCAGGGACGAGCAGTACTTC.

The gene calls are TRBV5-1 and TRBJ2-1; 11 nucleotides agree with TRBD2. The CDR3 is 16 residues long. V gave up 4 bases and J gave up 7 bases; unmatched junction bases: 10. Germline CDR1 is SGHRS and CDR2 is YFSETQ. The CDR3 DNA reads TGCGCCAGCAGCCAAGGACTAGCGGGTGGTAGGAATGAGCAGTTCTTC. This gives the protein CASSQGLAGGRNEQFF.